Below, 11 T cell receptor beta chains from the same sample are listed, as sequenced in a study of beta chain features in type 1 diabetes. Findings and limits, study-wide: A moderate, significant TCRB CDR3 shortening appeared in type 1 diabetes across four CD4+ subsets.

Reverse transcribing all isolated RNA meant expressed TCRB transcripts were sequenced. Assay used: immunoSEQ multiplex PCR; TCRdb lists only in-frame clones, some missing. Of 200,000 to 300,000 clones in the sample, roughly 22% were seen once. These receptors' antigens are unknown. The sample was naive CD4+ T cells from blood. The receptor set was obtained from a woman in her thirties or forties with type 1 diabetes.

The chain couples TRBV29-1 to TRBJ1-2, with a tentative D call TRBD1 (5 bases). This CDR3 region has 14 residues. Germline CDR1 is SQVTM and CDR2 is ANQGSEA. The germline V and J ends were trimmed by 4 bases and 3 bases, with 15 bases remaining between them. DNA of the CDR3: TGCAGCGTTGGCGGGACTTCGGGGGACTATGGCTACACCTTC. This codes for CSVGGTSGDYGYTF. Based on the CDR3 plus reference TRBV29-1 and TRBJ1-2, the full variable domain is SAVISQKPSRDICQRGTSLTIQCQVDSQVTMMFWYRQQPGQSLTLIATANQGSEATYESGFVIDKFPISRPNLTFSTLTVSNMSPEDSSIYLCSVGGTSGDYGYTFGSGTRLTVV.

V usage is TRBV7-3 and J usage is TRBJ1-1; TRBD1 agrees at 8 bases. The CDR3 sequence is 16 residues long. V was pared by 5 bases and J by 4 bases, with 12 bases of the junction left unmatched. From germline, CDR1 is SGHTA and CDR2 FQGTGA. In DNA form, the CDR3 reads TGTGCCAGCAGCCCCCGGGACAGGAGCTGGGGCACTGAAGCTTTCTTT. Protein product: CASSPRDRSWGTEAFF.

This clone was seen once. CDR3 residues: CASSYVWRGENTEAFF. CDR3 in DNA: TGTGCCAGCAGTTACGTTTGGAGGGGCGAGAACACTGAAGCTTTCTTT. The gene calls are TRBV6-5 and TRBJ1-1, with TRBD1 as a possible D gene (5 bases). The CDR3 consists of 16 residues. Per germline, CDR1 MNHEY and CDR2 SVGAGI. Trimming cost V 2 bases and J 1 base, with 14 bases left between them.

This clone was detected a few times. The chain has TRBV29-1 and TRBJ2-5, with D possibly being TRBD1 (5 bases). CDR3 size: 12 residues. CDR1 and CDR2 from the germline V gene are SQVTM and ANQGSEA. The germline V and J ends were trimmed by 4 bases and 4 bases, with 10 bases remaining between them. In DNA form, the CDR3 reads TGCAGCGTTGCAGGGATGGGAGAGACCCAGTACTTC. Translating it yields CSVAGMGETQYF.

This clone was picked up a small number of times. The rearrangement links TRBV7-3 to TRBJ1-1; 8 bases fit TRBD1. CDR3 size: 14 residues. J lost 3 bases, V lost 5 bases, and 5 bases had no gene match. Germline values: CDR1 SGHTA, CDR2 FQGTGA. The chain's CDR3 is CASSTGQGDTEAFF. The CDR3 DNA reads as TGTGCCAGCAGCACAGGACAGGGTGACACTGAAGCTTTCTTT.

This chain connects TRBV14 to TRBJ2-3, with D tentatively TRBD1 (5 bases). The V and J ends lost 2 bases and 4 bases respectively, with 7 bases between them. The CDR3 is 13 residues long. Germline V CDR1 and CDR2: SGHDN, FVKESK. CDR3 sequence (DNA): TGTGCCAGCAGCCAACCAGGGCCAGATACGCAGTATTTT. This translates into CASSQPGPDTQYF.

The rearrangement uses TRBV6-5 and TRBJ2-3, with 10 bases aligning to TRBD2. The germline V gene has CDR1 MNHEY and CDR2 SVGAGI. The CDR3 has 15 residues. With 5 bases clipped from V and 5 bases from J, the junction kept 7 bases outside the gene matches. The CDR3 DNA sequence: TGTGCCAGCAGTCGAGCGGGAGGGCCGAAAGATACGCAGTATTTT. This gives the protein CASSRAGGPKDTQYF.

Only a few counts were recorded for this clone. The chain employs TRBV27 and TRBJ2-3; D is unclear. The CDR3 sequence is 13 residues long. CDR1 and CDR2 (germline): MNHEY, SMNVEV (reference sequence). V lost 3 bases and J lost 2, with 6 bases in between. The CDR3 sequence is CASSLLNTDTQYF. The CDR3 coding sequence is TGTGCCAGCAGTTTGCTAAACACAGATACGCAGTATTTT.

The chain combines TRBV7-2 with TRBJ2-7; tentatively, D is TRBD2 (5 bases). With 1 base removed from V and 7 bases from J, the gap between germline ends came to 5 bases. Germline CDR1 is SGHTA and CDR2 is FQGNSA. The CDR3 totals 11 residues. The CDR3 bases are TGTGCCAGCAGCTTAGAGCGGGAGCAGTACTTC. This encodes CASSLEREQYF. Combining the CDR3 with reference TRBV7-2 and TRBJ2-7 gives the whole variable domain GAGVSQSPSNKVTEKGKDVELRCDPISGHTALYWYRQSLGQGLEFLIYFQGNSAPDKSGLPSDRFSAERTGGSVSTLTIQRTQQEDSAVYLCASSLEREQYFGPGTRLTVT.

V is TRBV25-1 and J is TRBJ1-2, with D uncertain. The CDR3 loop spans 13 amino acids. The germline V gene has CDR1 MGHDK and CDR2 SYGVNS. Trimming cost V 2 bases and J 7 bases, with 11 bases left between them. CDR3 region: CASSERGGSGYTF. DNA of the CDR3: TGTGCCAGCAGTGAAAGAGGAGGATCTGGCTACACCTTC.

This clone has only one observation. The chain carries TRBV5-6 and TRBJ1-5; possible D gene TRBD1, 6 bases. Germline CDR1 is SGHDT and CDR2 is YYEEEE. The CDR3 loop spans 16 amino acids. Trimming shortened V by 0 bases and J by 6 bases, and 16 bases separated the two germline ends. The CDR3 coding sequence is TGTGCCAGCAGCTTGGATGGTGGGGGCGGGGGTCAGCCCCAGCATTTT. Amino acids: CASSLDGGGGGQPQHF.